Sequencing of this T cell receptor (beta chain) was carried out in a study of T cell repertoires in cytomegalovirus infection. Turning to the study itself: Recently described HLA-C-restricted plus well-studied HLA-B-restricted CMV epitopes were used. Matching HLA type, along with CMV infection, was indicated by public TCR beta signatures. Study conclusions and caveats: Public TCR beta family frequency separated CMV-and-HLA carriers, including in an independent cohort.

This clonotype was seen at least ten times. Its antigen is currently unknown. One entry per CDR3 protein, called by TCRdb with MiXCR from the reads. The table records about 52,000 distinct CDR3 sequences, roughly a fifth of them present only once. The TCR originated in a human donor in good health (CMV status not recorded). Some clones in this sample may be carry-over from other donors' samples. Sequences were derived from CD8+ T cells from cultured PBMCs, sampled from culture after CMV antigen stimulation.

CDR3 sequence reads: CASSPRKRAAFF. The CDR3, as DNA: TGTGCCAGCAGCCCGAGGAAGAGGGCCGCTTTCTTT. V and J are TRBV7-2 and TRBJ1-1, with no clear D. With 5 bases removed from V and 11 bases from J, the gap between germline ends came to 15 bases. The CDR3 runs to 12 residues. Germline assignment: CDR1 SGHTA and CDR2 FQGNSA.